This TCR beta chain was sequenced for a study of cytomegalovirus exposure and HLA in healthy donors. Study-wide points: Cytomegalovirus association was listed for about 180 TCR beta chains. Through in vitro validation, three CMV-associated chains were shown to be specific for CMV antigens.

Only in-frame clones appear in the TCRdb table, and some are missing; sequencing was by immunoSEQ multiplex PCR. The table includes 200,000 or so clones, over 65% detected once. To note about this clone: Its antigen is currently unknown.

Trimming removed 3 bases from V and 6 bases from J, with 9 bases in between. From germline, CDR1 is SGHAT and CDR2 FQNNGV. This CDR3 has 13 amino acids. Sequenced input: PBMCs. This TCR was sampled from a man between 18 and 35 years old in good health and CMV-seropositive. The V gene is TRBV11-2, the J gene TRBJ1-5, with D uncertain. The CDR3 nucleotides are TGTGCCAGCAGCTTCGGGGATCGTCAGCCCCAGCATTTT. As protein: CASSFGDRQPQHF.